The clone carrying this TCR beta chain has more than one count but fewer than ten. Its specificity is unknown. This entry is derived from a study of T cell repertoires in cytomegalovirus infection. Study-wide context: Selected CMV epitopes included recently identified HLA-C-restricted ones as well as well-studied HLA-B-restricted ones.

Germline lookup yields CDR1 ENHRY and CDR2 SYGVKD. The V end lost 10 bases, the J end lost 1 base, and 13 bases lay between the germline ends. The CDR3 extends over 13 amino acids. MiXCR, run by TCRdb on the reads, gives a single entry per CDR3 protein. The sample consists of 400,000 to 600,000 distinct CDR3 sequences, approximately 42% of them appearing once. The rearrangement joins TRBV10-3 to TRBJ1-1; no firm D call. Sequences were derived from cultured PBMCs, sampled from culture after CMV antigen stimulation. The clonotype comes from a human donor in good health (CMV status not recorded). Some clones in this sample may be carry-over from other donors' samples. The CDR3 DNA is TGTGCCACCCTGGACGTGCGGAACACTGAAGCTTTCTTT. It is translated as CATLDVRNTEAFF.